This is a list of T cell receptor beta chains from one sample in a study of CXCR3-negative and CXCR3-positive naive CD8 T cells. TCRdb re-called the 5' RACE reads and catalogs CDR3 proteins one per entry, DNA excluded. The specimen's table records tens of thousands of distinct CDR3 sequences. The sequencing sample was made of memory CD8+ T cells from blood. The origin of the receptors is a human donor in good health. Some clones in this sample may be carry-over from other donors' samples. CDR3s include the opening cysteine and the closing phenylalanine or tryptophan. Each record gives: V gene, J gene, clone size, CDR3 protein. Size is stated for part of the rows, as once, few or many counts, or as a class when the clone is expanded.

v_call: TRBV6-1
j_call: TRBJ2-7
clone_size: -
cdr3_aa: CATRDSGLSYEQYF

v_call: TRBV7-2
j_call: TRBJ2-7
clone_size: -
cdr3_aa: CASSPVDRGHDEQYF

v_call: TRBV7-9
j_call: TRBJ2-5
clone_size: -
cdr3_aa: CASSFRTGQETQYF

v_call: TRBV28
j_call: TRBJ2-7
clone_size: -
cdr3_aa: CASSLRANAYEQYF

v_call: TRBV6-2/TRBV6-3
j_call: TRBJ2-3
clone_size: -
cdr3_aa: CASSYSDREDADTQYF

v_call: TRBV12-3/TRBV12-4
j_call: TRBJ2-7
clone_size: -
cdr3_aa: CASSPSGANYEQYF

v_call: TRBV12-3/TRBV12-4
j_call: TRBJ1-6
clone_size: -
cdr3_aa: CASSGVDSPLHF

v_call: TRBV20-1
j_call: TRBJ2-7
clone_size: -
cdr3_aa: CSARGTSSYEQYF

v_call: TRBV7-8
j_call: TRBJ1-2
clone_size: -
cdr3_aa: CASSLDLGRNYGYTF

v_call: TRBV7-3
j_call: TRBJ1-1
clone_size: -
cdr3_aa: CASSLMGVARASEAFF

v_call: TRBV28
j_call: TRBJ2-3
clone_size: -
cdr3_aa: CASSLSGTSGSTDTQYF

v_call: TRBV7-6
j_call: TRBJ2-7
clone_size: -
cdr3_aa: CACSLEVTGTIYEQYF

v_call: TRBV29-1
j_call: TRBJ2-7
clone_size: -
cdr3_aa: CSAGSWGLEQYF

v_call: TRBV6-2/TRBV6-3
j_call: TRBJ2-1
clone_size: -
cdr3_aa: CASSLPRRGDFEQFF

v_call: TRBV28
j_call: TRBJ1-5
clone_size: -
cdr3_aa: CASSLLGGGQPQHF

v_call: TRBV29-1
j_call: TRBJ2-5
clone_size: -
cdr3_aa: CSVDTRGEGNWETQYF

v_call: TRBV27
j_call: TRBJ1-1
clone_size: -
cdr3_aa: CASSPGQVNTEAFF

v_call: TRBV20-1
j_call: TRBJ1-2
clone_size: -
cdr3_aa: CSAMDREAYGYTF

v_call: TRBV29-1
j_call: TRBJ2-3
clone_size: -
cdr3_aa: CSVPTGVPDTQYF

v_call: TRBV27
j_call: TRBJ2-1
clone_size: -
cdr3_aa: CASSLVSGSSSYNEQFF

v_call: TRBV4-2
j_call: TRBJ2-1
clone_size: large
cdr3_aa: CASSPEFSSYNEQFF

v_call: TRBV15
j_call: TRBJ2-1
clone_size: -
cdr3_aa: CATSRVEQGNEQFF

v_call: TRBV29-1
j_call: TRBJ2-5
clone_size: -
cdr3_aa: CSVGLAGIEETQYF

v_call: TRBV24-1
j_call: TRBJ2-1
clone_size: -
cdr3_aa: CATSDTEIILGEFF

v_call: TRBV21-1
j_call: TRBJ2-3
clone_size: -
cdr3_aa: CASGKGNRALTDTQYF

v_call: TRBV27
j_call: TRBJ1-1
clone_size: -
cdr3_aa: CASSFALEGSEAFF

v_call: TRBV7-9
j_call: TRBJ2-5
clone_size: -
cdr3_aa: CASSLRSAQETQYF

v_call: TRBV29-1
j_call: TRBJ2-5
clone_size: -
cdr3_aa: CSVGKGHQETQYF

v_call: TRBV20-1
j_call: TRBJ2-7
clone_size: -
cdr3_aa: CSARADTDYEQYF

v_call: TRBV7-2
j_call: TRBJ2-2
clone_size: -
cdr3_aa: CASSPTGPTGELFF

v_call: TRBV25-1
j_call: TRBJ2-7
clone_size: -
cdr3_aa: CASGSDTTYEQYF

v_call: TRBV29-1
j_call: TRBJ2-1
clone_size: -
cdr3_aa: CSGTGQAAYEQFF

v_call: TRBV19
j_call: TRBJ2-6
clone_size: -
cdr3_aa: CASSIRSGANVLTF

v_call: TRBV9
j_call: TRBJ1-4
clone_size: -
cdr3_aa: CASSAGDTTNEKLFF

v_call: TRBV9
j_call: TRBJ2-7
clone_size: -
cdr3_aa: CASASGLSYEQYF

v_call: TRBV28
j_call: TRBJ2-1
clone_size: -
cdr3_aa: CASSVGPKTDNEQFF

v_call: TRBV20-1
j_call: TRBJ2-1
clone_size: -
cdr3_aa: CSAGRGGGYNEQFF

v_call: TRBV12-3/TRBV12-4
j_call: TRBJ2-3
clone_size: -
cdr3_aa: CASSALEADTQYF

v_call: TRBV29-1
j_call: TRBJ2-5
clone_size: -
cdr3_aa: CSVEGTVSSETQYF

v_call: TRBV9
j_call: TRBJ2-7
clone_size: -
cdr3_aa: CASSVGGTADYEQYF

v_call: TRBV20-1
j_call: TRBJ1-2
clone_size: -
cdr3_aa: CSARDPELGNYGYTF

v_call: TRBV7-6
j_call: TRBJ2-7
clone_size: -
cdr3_aa: CASSLAGTSGIYEQYF

v_call: TRBV9
j_call: TRBJ2-1
clone_size: -
cdr3_aa: CASSAPLYNEQFF

v_call: TRBV5-6
j_call: TRBJ1-1
clone_size: -
cdr3_aa: CASSFTGVATEAFF

v_call: TRBV20-1
j_call: TRBJ2-7
clone_size: -
cdr3_aa: CSAPSGPYLGEQYF

v_call: TRBV21-1
j_call: TRBJ2-2
clone_size: -
cdr3_aa: CASSKQQGPGELFF